A selection of T cell receptor beta chains follows, all from one sample in a study of cytomegalovirus exposure and HLA in healthy donors. Using immunoSEQ multiplex PCR, the repertoire was profiled, and TCRdb retains in-frame clones only, with some absent. The top ten hold about a tenth of the sample, which has more than 20,000 clones, around 97% seen once. The sample consisted of PBMCs. These receptors came from a young man in good health and CMV-seropositive. Each CDR3 is given with its conserved first and last residue. A D gene is named only where the DNA matches it firmly. Expanded clones get a size class; other rows say once, few or many, or leave the size out.

clone size: .
D gene: .
J gene: TRBJ2-2
V gene: TRBV9
CDR3 DNA: TGTGCCAGCAGCAGGAAGGGGCAGGCGAACACCGGGGAGCTGTTTTTT
CDR3 protein: CASSRKGQANTGELFF

clone size: .
D gene: .
J gene: TRBJ2-7
V gene: TRBV18
CDR3 DNA: TGTGCCAGCTCACCTGCAGGGCTCTCCTACGAGCAGTACTTC
CDR3 protein: CASSPAGLSYEQYF

clone size: .
D gene: .
J gene: TRBJ1-5
V gene: TRBV4-3
CDR3 DNA: TGCGCCAGCAGCCAAGAAAGCGGGGCCGGCAATCAGCCCCAGCATTTT
CDR3 protein: CASSQESGAGNQPQHF

clone size: .
D gene: TRBD2
J gene: TRBJ2-1
V gene: TRBV19
CDR3 DNA: TGTGCCAGTAGTATAACGGGGGGGATACACAATGAGCAGTTCTTC
CDR3 protein: CASSITGGIHNEQFF

clone size: .
D gene: TRBD2
J gene: TRBJ2-3
V gene: TRBV25-1
CDR3 DNA: TGTGCCAGCAGTAAACTAGCGGGGGTAGATACGCAGTATTTT
CDR3 protein: CASSKLAGVDTQYF

clone size: .
D gene: .
J gene: TRBJ2-1
V gene: TRBV11-2
CDR3 DNA: TGTGCCAGCAGCTTACTAGGGGTCCTACATGAGCAGTTCTTC
CDR3 protein: CASSLLGVLHEQFF

clone size: .
D gene: .
J gene: TRBJ2-7
V gene: TRBV13
CDR3 DNA: TGTGCCAGCAGCTTAGATAGGCTGCTCGGCCGCGGCGAGCAGTACTTC
CDR3 protein: CASSLDRLLGRGEQYF

clone size: once
D gene: .
J gene: TRBJ2-7
V gene: TRBV5-6
CDR3 DNA: TGTGCCAGCAGCCCCTTTCGGAGGAACCCGTACGAGCAGTACTTC
CDR3 protein: CASSPFRRNPYEQYF

clone size: .
D gene: .
J gene: TRBJ1-4
V gene: TRBV6-5
CDR3 DNA: TGTGCCAGCAGTTCCCGCGGGGGGGCTGAAAAACTGTTTTTT
CDR3 protein: CASSSRGGAEKLFF

clone size: .
D gene: TRBD1
J gene: TRBJ2-5
V gene: TRBV14
CDR3 DNA: TGTGCCAGCAGCCCCTGGGACAGCCAAGAGACCCAGTACTTC
CDR3 protein: CASSPWDSQETQYF

clone size: .
D gene: TRBD2
J gene: TRBJ2-1
V gene: TRBV30
CDR3 DNA: TGTGCCTGGAGTGTATGGCGGACTAGCGGGAGCCCCAATGAGCAGTTCTTC
CDR3 protein: CAWSVWRTSGSPNEQFF

clone size: .
D gene: .
J gene: TRBJ2-2
V gene: TRBV27
CDR3 DNA: TGTGCCAGCAGCCCGAGGACACTGAACACCGGGGAGCTGTTTTTT
CDR3 protein: CASSPRTLNTGELFF

clone size: .
D gene: TRBD2
J gene: TRBJ2-7
V gene: TRBV7-9
CDR3 DNA: TGTGCCAGCAGCTTAGCGGGGATGGGACTAGGACAATCCTACGAGCAGTACTTC
CDR3 protein: CASSLAGMGLGQSYEQYF

clone size: .
D gene: .
J gene: TRBJ2-4
V gene: TRBV28
CDR3 DNA: TGTGCCAGCAGTTCCGCGGACATTCAGTACTTC
CDR3 protein: CASSSADIQYF

clone size: once
D gene: .
J gene: TRBJ1-3
V gene: TRBV11-2
CDR3 DNA: TGTGCCAGCAGCTTAGGCCGGAGCTCTGGAAACACCATATATTTT
CDR3 protein: CASSLGRSSGNTIYF

clone size: .
D gene: .
J gene: TRBJ2-7
V gene: TRBV10-3
CDR3 DNA: TGTGCCATCAAGGGGGGGAGGGGGAATAGCTCCTACGAGCAGTACTTC
CDR3 protein: CAIKGGRGNSSYEQYF

clone size: few
D gene: .
J gene: TRBJ2-2
V gene: TRBV4-3
CDR3 DNA: TGCGCCAGCAGCCAAAGTCAGGACGGGAGCACCGGGGAGCTGTTTTTT
CDR3 protein: CASSQSQDGSTGELFF

clone size: .
D gene: TRBD1
J gene: TRBJ1-2
V gene: TRBV5-8
CDR3 DNA: TGTGCCAGCAGTTCAGACAGGGGAAACTATGGCTACACCTTC
CDR3 protein: CASSSDRGNYGYTF

clone size: .
D gene: TRBD1
J gene: TRBJ1-5
V gene: TRBV28
CDR3 DNA: TGTGCCAGCAGTTTCATCCAGGGGGCGGTTCAGCCCCAGCATTTT
CDR3 protein: CASSFIQGAVQPQHF

clone size: .
D gene: .
J gene: TRBJ2-7
V gene: TRBV6-6
CDR3 DNA: TGTGCCAGCAGGACTACAATTAAACAGGGATGGTACGAGCAGTACTTC
CDR3 protein: CASRTTIKQGWYEQYF

clone size: .
D gene: .
J gene: TRBJ2-1
V gene: TRBV6-4
CDR3 DNA: .
CDR3 protein: CASSTSYWASSYNEQFF

clone size: .
D gene: .
J gene: TRBJ1-2
V gene: TRBV7-2
CDR3 DNA: TGTGCCAGCAGCTACAATTTCCCCAGAAAACGGGGCTATGGCTACACCTTC
CDR3 protein: CASSYNFPRKRGYGYTF

clone size: .
D gene: TRBD2
J gene: TRBJ2-2
V gene: TRBV5-1
CDR3 DNA: TGCGCCAGCAGCTCCAGGCCAGCGGGCGCGGGGGGGACCGGGGAGCTGTTTTTT
CDR3 protein: CASSSRPAGAGGTGELFF

clone size: .
D gene: .
J gene: TRBJ1-2
V gene: TRBV15
CDR3 DNA: TGTGCCACCAGCAGAGTCGGGGGGCTCGGGAGCTACACCTTC
CDR3 protein: CATSRVGGLGSYTF

clone size: .
D gene: .
J gene: TRBJ2-3
V gene: TRBV30
CDR3 DNA: TGTGCCTGGAGTGTATTATATACGCAGTATTTT
CDR3 protein: CAWSVLYTQYF

clone size: .
D gene: TRBD2
J gene: TRBJ2-5
V gene: TRBV6-5
CDR3 DNA: TGTGCCAGCAGTTCCACCGGGACTAGCTCTCCTCAGACCCAGTACTTC
CDR3 protein: CASSSTGTSSPQTQYF

clone size: .
D gene: .
J gene: TRBJ2-4
V gene: TRBV30
CDR3 DNA: TGTGCCTGGATCGACCTGGGTCCCGGACAATCAAACATTCAGTACTTC
CDR3 protein: CAWIDLGPGQSNIQYF

clone size: .
D gene: TRBD1
J gene: TRBJ1-3
V gene: TRBV5-1
CDR3 DNA: TGCGCCAGCAGCTTGGAACGGACAGGGTCTGGATCTGGAAACACCATATATTTT
CDR3 protein: CASSLERTGSGSGNTIYF

clone size: medium-sized
D gene: TRBD2
J gene: TRBJ2-2
V gene: TRBV6-4
CDR3 DNA: TGTGCCAGCAGTGAGGGCGGGAGCACCGGGGAGCTGTTTTTT
CDR3 protein: CASSEGGSTGELFF

clone size: .
D gene: TRBD1
J gene: TRBJ1-2
V gene: TRBV28
CDR3 DNA: TGTGCCAGCAGTCTAGGGCCGGGACAGGGAATCTATGGCTACACCTTC
CDR3 protein: CASSLGPGQGIYGYTF

clone size: .
D gene: TRBD1
J gene: TRBJ2-2
V gene: TRBV6-6
CDR3 DNA: TGTGCCAGCAGTGACAGGGGGCTGAACACCGGGGAGCTGTTTTTT
CDR3 protein: CASSDRGLNTGELFF

clone size: .
D gene: .
J gene: TRBJ2-6
V gene: TRBV28
CDR3 DNA: TGTGCCAGCACCCCCCTGGGGCCTGGGGCCAACGTCCTGACTTTC
CDR3 protein: CASTPLGPGANVLTF

clone size: .
D gene: .
J gene: TRBJ2-3
V gene: TRBV27
CDR3 DNA: TGTGCCAGCAGTTTACGTTATAGCACAGATACGCAGTATTTT
CDR3 protein: CASSLRYSTDTQYF

clone size: .
D gene: TRBD1
J gene: TRBJ1-2
V gene: TRBV6-5
CDR3 DNA: TGTGCCAGCAGTTACGAATTATCAGGGGGCCCATATGGCTACACCTTC
CDR3 protein: CASSYELSGGPYGYTF

clone size: .
D gene: .
J gene: TRBJ2-7
V gene: TRBV5-5
CDR3 DNA: TGTGCCAGCAGCTTGATCCCCCCATCATACGAGCAGTACTTC
CDR3 protein: CASSLIPPSYEQYF

clone size: .
D gene: .
J gene: TRBJ2-7
V gene: TRBV18
CDR3 DNA: TGTGCCAGCTCACCACCTCTCCCTGTCGAGCAGTACTTC
CDR3 protein: CASSPPLPVEQYF

clone size: once
D gene: .
J gene: TRBJ1-2
V gene: TRBV27
CDR3 DNA: TGTGCCAGCAGTCCTATCCTCCGACAGGCGAACTATGGCTACACCTTC
CDR3 protein: CASSPILRQANYGYTF

clone size: .
D gene: .
J gene: TRBJ1-2
V gene: TRBV7-3
CDR3 DNA: TGTGCCAGCAGCTTAACACCCGGGGTGAGCTATGGCTACACCTTC
CDR3 protein: CASSLTPGVSYGYTF

clone size: once
D gene: .
J gene: TRBJ1-1
V gene: TRBV9
CDR3 DNA: TGTGCCAGCAGCGTAGGTTTAGGGGAAAGGGGCCGGACTGAAGCTTTCTTT
CDR3 protein: CASSVGLGERGRTEAFF

clone size: .
D gene: TRBD1
J gene: TRBJ1-1
V gene: TRBV6-5
CDR3 DNA: TGTGCCAGCAGGCGCACAGGGGGGACTGAAGCTTTCTTT
CDR3 protein: CASRRTGGTEAFF

clone size: .
D gene: .
J gene: TRBJ2-7
V gene: TRBV5-4
CDR3 DNA: TGTGCCAGCAGCTTGGAAGTGGGCAGTCGCTACGAGCAGTACTTC
CDR3 protein: CASSLEVGSRYEQYF

clone size: once
D gene: .
J gene: TRBJ1-2
V gene: TRBV27
CDR3 DNA: TGTGCCAGCAGCGGTGGGGCACTTGCCGGCTACACCTTC
CDR3 protein: CASSGGALAGYTF

clone size: .
D gene: TRBD2
J gene: TRBJ2-3
V gene: TRBV4-3
CDR3 DNA: TGCGCCAGCAGCCAAGGGGCTAGCGGGAGCCCAGATACGCAGTATTTT
CDR3 protein: CASSQGASGSPDTQYF

clone size: .
D gene: .
J gene: TRBJ1-4
V gene: TRBV27
CDR3 DNA: TGTGCCAGCAGCCTTGACACTGGATTTAATGAAAAACTGTTTTTT
CDR3 protein: CASSLDTGFNEKLFF

clone size: .
D gene: .
J gene: TRBJ1-2
V gene: TRBV28
CDR3 DNA: TGTGCCAGCAGTTCCCCCGGAGACAGGACTAACTATGGCTACACCTTC
CDR3 protein: CASSSPGDRTNYGYTF

clone size: once
D gene: .
J gene: TRBJ2-1
V gene: TRBV29-1
CDR3 DNA: TGCAGCGTTGAAGGGCTAGTGGAGCGTGCTGAGCAGTTCTTC
CDR3 protein: CSVEGLVERAEQFF

clone size: .
D gene: .
J gene: TRBJ1-1
V gene: TRBV11-2
CDR3 DNA: TGTGCCAGCAGCTTAGGCAGGGCAATTATGAACACTGAAGCTTTCTTT
CDR3 protein: CASSLGRAIMNTEAFF

clone size: .
D gene: TRBD2
J gene: TRBJ2-1
V gene: TRBV29-1
CDR3 DNA: TGCAGCGTTGAATCCCCGCCTAGCGGGACGCTCTTC
CDR3 protein: CSVESPPSGTLF

clone size: .
D gene: .
J gene: TRBJ1-4
V gene: TRBV9
CDR3 DNA: TGTGCCAGCAGCGTAGCGGCGGGGGGAGACGAAAAACTGTTTTTT
CDR3 protein: CASSVAAGGDEKLFF

clone size: .
D gene: TRBD2
J gene: TRBJ2-7
V gene: TRBV11-2
CDR3 DNA: TGTGCCAGCAGCTTGCCCCCTGTACTAGCGCTCTCCTACGAGCAGTACTTC
CDR3 protein: CASSLPPVLALSYEQYF

clone size: .
D gene: .
J gene: TRBJ2-1
V gene: TRBV5-1
CDR3 DNA: TGCGCCAGCAGCGGGCCAGAGCGGCGAACGAATGAGCAGTTCTTC
CDR3 protein: CASSGPERRTNEQFF

clone size: .
D gene: .
J gene: TRBJ2-1
V gene: TRBV20-1
CDR3 DNA: TGCAGTGCCCGGGTGCGTGAGCAGTTCTTC
CDR3 protein: CSARVREQFF

clone size: .
D gene: .
J gene: TRBJ2-1
V gene: TRBV6-4
CDR3 DNA: TGTGCCAGCAGGAGAACCGGACAGCTCTCGCATGAGCAGTTCTTC
CDR3 protein: CASRRTGQLSHEQFF